A single sample is the source of the 31 T cell receptor beta chains below, sequenced in a study of long-term antiretroviral therapy in people with HIV. Survey-level resolution applied to immunoSEQ assay v3.0. TCRdb keeps only in-frame clones here, not all; method: immunoSEQ multiplex PCR. Of about 27,000 clones detected, about 82% appear once; the ten largest clones hold around 8.2%. Material: unsorted PBMCs, obtained 3 years after starting antiretroviral therapy. The receptors were gathered from a man aged 40-50 years with HIV.

The chain recombines TRBV18 with TRBJ2-1; TRBD2 agrees at 8 bases. The V and J ends lost 5 bases and 5 bases, in that order; junction bases with no gene match: 8. CDR1 and CDR2 (germline): KGHSH, LQKENI. This CDR3 spans 15 amino acids. The CDR3 loop is CASSTLAAEHNEQFF. The CDR3 nucleotides are TGTGCCAGCTCAACACTAGCGGCCGAACACAATGAGCAGTTCTTC.

The genes are TRBV7-8 and TRBJ2-2; TRBD1 might be the D (6 bases). The V gene lost 5 bases and the J gene lost 5 bases, with 12 bases spanning the gap. This CDR3 is built from 14 residues. In germline, CDR1 is SGHVS, CDR2 FQNEAQ. The CDR3 nucleotides are TGTGCCAGCAGCATGAAACAGGGTACCGGGGAGCTGTTTTTT. This codes for CASSMKQGTGELFF.

The chain links TRBV14 to TRBJ2-1, with 10 bases lining up with TRBD2. V gave up 0 bases and J gave up 0 bases; unmatched junction bases: 5. The CDR3 runs 18 residues. Per the germline V gene, CDR1 is SGHDN and CDR2 is FVKESK. The DNA of the CDR3 is TGTGCCAGCAGCCAAGAATGGACTAGCGGCCACTCCTACAATGAGCAGTTCTTC. It translates to CASSQEWTSGHSYNEQFF.

This chain uses TRBV6-5 with TRBJ2-1; 7 positions match TRBD2. The V and J ends lost 2 bases and 5 bases, in that order; junction bases with no gene match: 6. Germline-derived CDR1 and CDR2 are MNHEY and SVGAGI. The CDR3 runs 15 residues. The CDR3 sequence is CASSYRPGLNNEQFF. The CDR3 nucleotides read TGTGCCAGCAGTTACCGGCCGGGACTAAACAATGAGCAGTTCTTC.

V usage is TRBV6-1 and J usage is TRBJ2-7; TRBD1 aligns across 9 bases. CDR1 is MNHNS, CDR2 SASEGT, per germline. The CDR3 extends over 13 amino acids. V lost 6 bases and J lost 4; bases outside the gene matches: 4. The DNA of the CDR3 is TGTGCCAGCAGACGGGACAGGGCTTACGAGCAGTACTTC. The encoded protein is CASRRDRAYEQYF.

The chain is built from TRBV27 and TRBJ1-4; D perhaps matches TRBD1 (6 bases). Germline V lookup: CDR1 MNHEY, CDR2 SMNVEV (reference sequence). With 8 bases removed from V and 4 bases from J, the gap between germline ends came to 11 bases. The CDR3 covers 13 residues. CDR3: CASSTGFNEKLFF. The CDR3 DNA follows: TGTGCCAGCTCTACAGGGTTTAATGAAAAACTGTTTTTT.

The chain recombines TRBV7-9 with TRBJ2-5; 7 bases align to TRBD1. The CDR3 contains 16 residues. The J segment lost 2 bases and the V segment lost 5 bases, leaving 11 bases of the junction unmatched. Germline V gene lookup returns CDR1 SEHNR and CDR2 FQNEAQ (reference sequence). The DNA of the CDR3 is TGTGCCAGCAGCAGGGGGCCGGCGCGATCTCAAGAGACCCAGTACTTC. Amino acids: CASSRGPARSQETQYF.

In nucleotides, the CDR3 is TGTGCCAGCAGCTTAACGAGTAACTACAATGAGCAGTTCTTC. Residues: CASSLTSNYNEQFF. The J gene is TRBJ2-1, the V gene TRBV7-3; D unclear. Trimming cost V 0 bases and J 3 bases, with 6 bases left between them. The CDR3 length is 14 residues. Germline V CDR1 and CDR2: SGHTA, FQGTGA.

Only one count was recorded for this clone. This chain uses TRBV10-3 with TRBJ2-1, with TRBD1 matching 8 bases. Germline V gene sequence: CDR1 ENHRY, CDR2 SYGVKD. J was trimmed by 6 bases and V by 0 bases; bases with no gene match: 1. This CDR3 comprises 14 residues. As DNA, the CDR3 is TGTGCCATCAGTGAGTCTACAGGGGGCAATGAGCAGTTCTTC. Its translation is CAISESTGGNEQFF.

The chain recombines TRBV7-9 with TRBJ1-4; D may be TRBD1 (5 bases). V lost 5 bases and J 4 bases, leaving 14 bases between the germline ends. This CDR3 is built from 15 residues. CDR1 is SEHNR and CDR2 is FQNEAQ in the germline V gene (reference sequence). The CDR3 nucleotides are TGTGCCAGCAGCGCATCCGAGGGACGTAATGAAAAACTGTTTTTT. As protein: CASSASEGRNEKLFF.

The chain combines TRBV5-1 with TRBJ2-5; D gene ambiguous. Germline values: CDR1 SGHRS, CDR2 YFSETQ. Trimming took off 4 bases at V and 2 bases at J, with 12 bases between the two ends. This CDR3 region has 14 residues. Here the CDR3 reads CASSPYQSQETQYF. The CDR3 DNA is TGCGCCAGCAGCCCGTATCAATCTCAAGAGACCCAGTACTTC. Based on the CDR3 plus reference TRBV5-1 and TRBJ2-5, the full variable domain is KAGVTQTPRYLIKTRGQQVTLSCSPISGHRSVSWYQQTPGQGLQFLFEYFSETQRNKGNFPGRFSGRQFSNSRSEMNVSTLELGDSALYLCASSPYQSQETQYFGPGTRLLVL.

The CDR3: CASSEGRVPKPYGYTF. As DNA, the CDR3 is TGTGCCAGCAGTGAAGGGCGGGTCCCTAAACCTTATGGCTACACCTTC. The chain combines TRBV2 with TRBJ1-2; D is unresolved. CDR3 length: 16 residues. Trimming shortened V by 1 base and J by 5 bases, and 17 bases separated the two germline ends. Per germline, CDR1 SNHLY and CDR2 FYNNEI.

The chain couples TRBV2 to TRBJ2-3; D call uncertain. The germline CDR1 and CDR2 sequences are SNHLY and FYNNEI. V was trimmed by 6 bases and J by 4 bases, leaving 20 bases between them. The CDR3 has 16 residues. The CDR3 coding sequence is TGTGCCAGCAGGATGAACGCAGGCCAAGCATCAGATACGCAGTATTTT. Translating it yields CASRMNAGQASDTQYF.

The rearrangement joins TRBV27 to TRBJ1-1; TRBD1 matches 8 bases. The germline gives CDR1 MNHEY, CDR2 SMNVEV (reference sequence). The CDR3 has 17 residues. After removal of 3 bases from V and 7 bases from J, the junction contained 16 bases not matched to a gene. The CDR3 coding sequence is TGTGCCAGCAGTTTGAACGCCAAGACAGGGGTGCTACATGAAGCTTTCTTT. The encoded protein is CASSLNAKTGVLHEAFF.

As for this clone: This CDR3 is also generated by other DNA sequences in the sample. The J gene is TRBJ2-6, the V gene TRBV4-3; D not resolved. V lost 0 bases to trimming and J lost 1 base, with 7 bases between them. From germline, CDR1 is LGHNA and CDR2 YSLEER. This CDR3 is 16 amino acids long. This CDR3 is CASSQDVGSGANVLTF. CDR3 bases: TGCGCCAGCAGCCAAGATGTGGGGTCTGGGGCCAACGTCCTGACTTTC.

The V and J genes are TRBV27 and TRBJ2-5, with 7 positions matching TRBD1. This CDR3 comprises 14 residues. With 6 bases clipped from V and 3 bases from J, the junction kept 7 bases outside the gene matches. In germline, CDR1 is MNHEY, CDR2 SMNVEV (reference sequence). CDR3 region: CASSEGTAKETQYF. The CDR3 region has the DNA TGTGCCAGCAGCGAAGGGACAGCTAAAGAGACCCAGTACTTC.

The chain carries TRBV13 and TRBJ2-5; D not resolved. The CDR3 has 13 residues. Trimming pared 5 bases from V and 3 bases from J, leaving 10 bases between. Germline V gene sequence: CDR1 PRHDT, CDR2 FYEKMQ (reference sequence). The CDR3 reads CASSPLVKETQYF. CDR3 DNA sequence: TGTGCCAGCAGCCCCCTGGTGAAAGAGACCCAGTACTTC.

The genes are TRBV7-9 and TRBJ2-7; D remains ambiguous. The V and J ends lost 4 bases and 6 bases respectively, with 10 bases between them. Per the germline V gene, CDR1 is SEHNR and CDR2 is FQNEAQ (reference sequence). The CDR3 runs 12 residues. CDR3 bases: TGTGCCAGCAGCTCGACCCTTGGCGAGCAGTACTTC. It yields the protein CASSSTLGEQYF.

Here the CDR3 reads CASSWGGPYTEAFF. CDR3 coding DNA: TGTGCCAGCAGTTGGGGGGGACCTTACACTGAAGCTTTCTTT. This sequence joins TRBV27 and TRBJ1-1; possible D gene TRBD1, 5 bases. Germline CDR1 and CDR2: MNHEY and SMNVEV (reference sequence). This CDR3 comprises 14 residues. V was clipped by 4 bases and J by 3 bases, with 12 bases between them.

The chain links TRBV2 to TRBJ1-2, with D perhaps matching TRBD1 (6 bases). CDR3 length: 14 amino acids. Germline V lookup: CDR1 SNHLY, CDR2 FYNNEI. The V end lost 7 bases, the J end lost 7 bases, and 19 bases lay between the germline ends. As DNA, the CDR3 is TGTGCCAGCACCCCAAAGGAGGGGGGAATTGGCTACACCTTC. Encoded protein: CASTPKEGGIGYTF.

This clone was counted between two and nine times. The chain recombines TRBV15 with TRBJ1-2, with 11 bases identical to TRBD1. V trimming: 7 bases; J trimming: 5 bases; junction bases outside the gene matches: 6. Germline V lookup: CDR1 LNHNV, CDR2 YYDKDF (reference sequence). The CDR3 sequence is 14 residues long. The CDR3 region is CATKMGQGGYGYTF. CDR3 in DNA: TGTGCCACCAAGATGGGACAGGGGGGATATGGCTACACCTTC.

The chain employs TRBV5-4 and TRBJ2-7, with D perhaps TRBD2 (6 bases). Trimming took 0 bases from V and 6 from J, leaving 10 bases between them. CDR3 size: 13 residues. Germline values: CDR1 SGHNT, CDR2 YYREEE (reference sequence). Here the CDR3 reads CASSLVGGSEQYF. CDR3 in DNA: TGTGCCAGCAGCTTGGTGGGGGGTTCCGAGCAGTACTTC.

This sequence joins TRBV12-1 and TRBJ2-7; TRBD1, as called in the table, went unchecked against the DNA. TRBV12-1 is given as a pseudogene. This CDR3 is 16 amino acids long. The CDR3 bases are TGTGCCAGCAGCTTTCGATCAGACAGGGAAATGGACGAGCAGTACTTC. Translation gives CASSFRSDREMDEQYF.

The J gene is TRBJ2-7, the V gene TRBV27, with D perhaps matching TRBD1 (6 bases). CDR1 and CDR2 (germline): MNHEY, SMNVEV (reference sequence). V lost 3 bases to trimming and J lost 2 bases, with 14 bases between them. This CDR3 has 15 residues. CDR3 sequence reads: CASSFLPTGTYEQYF. CDR3 in DNA: TGTGCCAGCAGTTTCCTTCCGACAGGTACCTACGAGCAGTACTTC.

The chain joins TRBV19 to TRBJ2-1; 7 nucleotides agree with TRBD1. The trim removed 1 base at V and 7 bases at J, leaving 7 bases unmatched. Germline CDR1 is LNHDA and CDR2 is SQIVND (reference sequence). The CDR3 length is 15 residues. CDR3 in amino acids: CASSIGQGLGNEQFF. Written as DNA, the CDR3 is TGTGCCAGTAGTATAGGACAGGGCCTGGGGAATGAGCAGTTCTTC.

This clone was recorded only once. The rearrangement joins TRBV6-5 to TRBJ2-6, with no clear D. This CDR3 contains 16 residues. Germline CDR1 and CDR2: MNHEY and SVGAGI. V was shortened by 4 bases and J by 0 bases, with 10 bases between the two germline ends. CDR3 nucleotide sequence: TGTGCCAGCAGTTTTAGACGATTCTCTGGGGCCAACGTCCTGACTTTC. Residues: CASSFRRFSGANVLTF.

CDR3 DNA: TGTGCCAGCAGCTTAGGTTCGACGGGCACTACCTTC. Protein sequence: CASSLGSTGTTF. This rearrangement joins TRBV11-2 to TRBJ1-2, with D unresolved. The germline CDR1 and CDR2 sequences are SGHAT and FQNNGV. The CDR3 has 12 amino acids. V shed 1 base and J shed 14 bases, with 14 bases lying between them.

This clone was seen only once. The chain recombines TRBV7-6 with TRBJ2-7, with a tentative D call TRBD1 (6 bases). This CDR3 spans 17 amino acids. The V end lost 5 bases, the J end lost 5 bases, and 25 bases lay between the germline ends. Germline CDR1 reads SGHVS; CDR2 reads FNYEAQ. The DNA for the CDR3 is TGTGCCAGCAGCCCAGGGGCAGCAACCATATTTCCCGACGAGCAGTACTTC. Amino acids: CASSPGAATIFPDEQYF.

This clone was seen only once. This chain connects TRBV5-6 to TRBJ1-5; D is unclear. This CDR3 spans 15 amino acids. Germline V gene data show CDR1 as SGHDT and CDR2 as YYEEEE. V was clipped by 5 bases and J by 5 bases, with 17 bases between them. CDR3 region: CASSLAGNEDQPQHF. CDR3 DNA: TGTGCCAGCAGTCTGGCGGGGAATGAGGATCAGCCCCAGCATTTT. Full variable domain (missing parts from reference TRBV5-6 and TRBJ1-5): DAGVTQSPTHLIKTRGQQVTLRCSPKSGHDTVSWYQQALGQGPQFIFQYYEEEERQRGNFPDRFSGHQFPNYSSELNVNALLLGDSALYLCASSLAGNEDQPQHFGDGTRLSIL.

The chain links TRBV27 to TRBJ1-2; D gene unclear. V was pared by 0 bases and J by 1 base, with 6 bases between. Germline loops: CDR1 MNHEY, CDR2 SMNVEV (reference sequence). The CDR3 totals 14 residues. CDR3 DNA sequence: TGTGCCAGCAGTTTATCGGAAATTAACTATGGCTACACCTTC. Its protein is CASSLSEINYGYTF.

This chain joins TRBV11-2 and TRBJ2-1; 12 bases map to TRBD2. Germline V gene sequence: CDR1 SGHAT, CDR2 FQNNGV. CDR3 length: 16 residues. V lost 1 base, J lost 4 bases, and 2 bases stayed unmatched. As DNA, the CDR3 is TGTGCCAGCAGCTTAGCGCTAGCGGGAGGGTACAATGAGCAGTTCTTC. Translating it yields CASSLALAGGYNEQFF.